Below are 2 T cell receptor beta chains sequenced from a single sample in a study of T cell repertoires in cytomegalovirus infection. From the reads, TCRdb called clonotypes with MiXCR, one entry per CDR3 protein. Of 150,000 to 200,000 distinct CDR3 sequences listed, around 15% are singletons. The sample taken for sequencing was PBMCs. These receptors were taken from a human donor in good health (CMV status not recorded). Some clones in this sample may be carry-over from other donors' samples.

This chain links TRBV11-2 with TRBJ1-2; no firm D call. The germline CDR1 and CDR2 sequences are SGHAT and FQNNGV. This CDR3 has 13 residues. Trimming took 7 bases from V and 4 from J, leaving 13 bases between them. CDR3 in DNA: TGTGCCAGCACCCCCGGCAGGAGCTATGGCTACACCTTC. Protein product: CASTPGRSYGYTF. Variable domain in full (rest from reference TRBV11-2 and TRBJ1-2): EAGVAQSPRYKIIEKRQSVAFWCNPISGHATLYWYQQILGQGPKLLIQFQNNGVVDDSQLPKDRFSAERLKGVDSTLKIQPAKLEDSAVYLCASTPGRSYGYTFGSGTRLTVV.

This clonotype was counted only a few times. The V and J genes are TRBV20-1 and TRBJ2-2; 11 nucleotides match TRBD2. This CDR3 has 14 residues. Unmatched junction bases numbered 1, after V lost 6 bases and J lost 1 base. From germline, CDR1 is DFQATT and CDR2 SNEGSKA (reference sequence). The CDR3 reads CSAGLAGNTGELFF. For the CDR3, the DNA is TGCAGTGCAGGACTAGCGGGGAACACCGGGGAGCTGTTTTTT.